Listed here are 3 T cell receptor beta chains from one sample, sequenced in a study of multiple sclerosis patients with progressive multifocal leukoencephalopathy. Measured with immunoSEQ multiplex PCR; TCRdb has only the in-frame clones, and not every one. The sample has 25,000 to 35,000 clones, around nine tenths seen once. Time point meaning: 6 to 7 months of natalizumab therapy. The specimen was PBMCs, collected from a patient treated with natalizumab. The receptors here all came from a human donor with multiple sclerosis.

The chain uses TRBV5-1 and TRBJ2-1; TRBD1 matches 8 bases. Trimming removed 0 bases from V and 1 base from J; junction bases left unmatched: 6. This CDR3 comprises 17 residues. CDR1 and CDR2 from the germline V gene are SGHRS and YFSETQ. CDR3 nucleotide sequence: TGCGCCAGCAGCTTGGCCGGGACAGGACGTTCCTACAATGAGCAGTTCTTC. Its translation is CASSLAGTGRSYNEQFF.

The chain carries TRBV25-1 and TRBJ1-1; perhaps TRBD1 as D (5 bases). Deletions cut 8 bases from V and 0 bases from J, with 16 bases between. The germline V gene has CDR1 MGHDK and CDR2 SYGVNS. There are 15 residues in the CDR3. The CDR3 protein is CASGRGEVLNTEAFF. In DNA form, the CDR3 reads TGTGCCAGCGGCCGGGGGGAGGTTTTGAACACTGAAGCTTTCTTT.

The V and J genes are TRBV27 and TRBJ2-7, with 8 bases aligning to TRBD2. Germline loops: CDR1 MNHEY, CDR2 SMNVEV (reference sequence). This CDR3 is built from 14 residues. The V and J ends lost 3 bases and 2 bases, in that order; junction bases with no gene match: 3. In DNA form, the CDR3 reads TGTGCCAGCAGTTTTGGAGCGGGAGCCTACGAGCAGTACTTC. Translating it yields CASSFGAGAYEQYF.